One and the same sample provided the 7 T cell receptor beta chains below, sequenced in a study of cytomegalovirus exposure and HLA in healthy donors. The PCR used 60 Vbeta and 13 Jbeta primers. Data came from immunoSEQ multiplex PCR; TCRdb stores just in-frame clones and leaves some out. This table holds about 130,000 clones, just over 70% found once. The sample taken for sequencing was PBMCs. The source of these receptors is a woman aged 55-70 years in good health and CMV-seropositive.

The V and J genes are TRBV7-9 and TRBJ2-6, with TRBD1 matching 9 bases. This CDR3 is 16 amino acids long. V trimming: 8 bases; J trimming: 0 bases; junction bases outside the gene matches: 5. Germline loops: CDR1 SEHNR, CDR2 FQNEAQ (reference sequence). The CDR3 sequence is CASRGQGLSGANVLTF. The CDR3 bases are TGTGCCAGCCGGGGACAGGGCCTCTCTGGGGCCAACGTCCTGACTTTC.

The rearrangement links TRBV6-5 to TRBJ1-1; 9 nucleotides line up with TRBD1. Trimming removed 5 bases from V and 11 bases from J; junction bases left unmatched: 12. The CDR3 runs to 14 residues. Germline V gene sequence: CDR1 MNHEY, CDR2 SVGAGI. The CDR3 reads CASSPPWTGVEAFF. The CDR3, as DNA: TGTGCCAGCAGTCCCCCTTGGACAGGGGTTGAGGCTTTCTTT.

A few counts support this clone. An end of the junction differs from the germline gene, which may be a read error. The chain uses TRBV7-9 and TRBJ2-7; D perhaps matches TRBD2 (6 bases). In germline, CDR1 is SEHNR, CDR2 FQNEAQ (reference sequence). This CDR3 comprises 14 residues. CDR3: CSSSLAAEPYEQYF. The CDR3, as DNA: TGTTCCAGCAGCTTAGCGGCCGAACCCTACGAGCAGTACTTC.

The chain has TRBV12-5 and TRBJ2-1, with 15 positions matching TRBD2. CDR1 and CDR2 (germline): LGHNT, FRNRAP. With V trimmed by 3 bases and J by 3 bases, 3 bases remained unmatched. The CDR3 totals 17 residues. Written as DNA, the CDR3 is TGTGCTAGTGGTTTCCCGGGACTAGCGGGGGGCTACAATGAGCAGTTCTTC. Protein sequence: CASGFPGLAGGYNEQFF.

This clone appeared once. The chain employs TRBV2 and TRBJ1-2; D unclear. CDR3 length: 15 residues. Germline V gene lookup returns CDR1 SNHLY and CDR2 FYNNEI. Deletions cut 0 bases from V and 6 bases from J, with 14 bases between. The CDR3 here is CASSEALSGIDGYTF. In DNA form, the CDR3 reads TGTGCCAGCAGTGAAGCGCTGTCAGGCATTGATGGCTACACCTTC.

The chain recombines TRBV18 with TRBJ2-5; possibly TRBD1 for D (6 bases). The tail of the sequence fits TRBJ2-7 better, so the J call may be wrong. The CDR3 has 14 residues. Per germline, CDR1 KGHSH and CDR2 LQKENI. The CDR3 region is CASSQGTGTYEQYF. CDR3 nucleotides: TGTGCCAGCTCACAGGGAACAGGGACCTACGAGCAGTACTTC.

The rearrangement links TRBV29-1 to TRBJ2-1, with 8 bases that match TRBD2. Losses at the gene ends were 1 base for V and 9 bases for J; bases not matched to a gene: 5. CDR3 length equals 13 residues. Germline V CDR1 and CDR2: SQVTM, ANQGSEA. In DNA, the CDR3 is TGCAGCGTTGAAGCGGGGGGGCCGGGTGAGCAGTTCTTC. Amino acid sequence: CSVEAGGPGEQFF.